This T cell receptor beta chain was profiled in a study of cytomegalovirus exposure and HLA in healthy donors. Study-level background: Most genotyped donors, 65% to 85% of fewer than 400, had Caucasian-associated genetic ancestry. Study outcomes and limitations: In a later analysis, donors in an Asian-associated ancestry cluster reportedly had fewer N-insertions in productive TCRs than the cohort mean. Reportedly, HLA-A and HLA-B alleles of most subjects were accurately predicted from TCR beta. It was reported that the classifier diagnosed cytomegalovirus status with high specificity and sensitivity in both the original and validation cohorts.

Germline V gene lookup returns CDR1 MGHRA and CDR2 YSYEKL. V lost 1 base, J lost 1 base, and 3 bases stayed unmatched. The CDR3 totals 15 residues. 13 Jbeta primers and 60 Vbeta primers were used for the PCR. Only in-frame clones appear in the TCRdb table, and some are missing; sequencing was by immunoSEQ multiplex PCR. The data contain more than 140,000 clones, around 73% of them singletons. The count of this clone is one. Its specificity is not known. The sequence was obtained from a female donor in good health and CMV-seronegative. Sequencing input: PBMCs. The chain uses TRBV4-1 and TRBJ2-7; 8 positions match TRBD2. Here the CDR3 reads CASSQVGTRSYEQYF. As DNA, the CDR3 is TGCGCCAGCAGCCAAGTGGGGACTAGGTCCTACGAGCAGTACTTC.